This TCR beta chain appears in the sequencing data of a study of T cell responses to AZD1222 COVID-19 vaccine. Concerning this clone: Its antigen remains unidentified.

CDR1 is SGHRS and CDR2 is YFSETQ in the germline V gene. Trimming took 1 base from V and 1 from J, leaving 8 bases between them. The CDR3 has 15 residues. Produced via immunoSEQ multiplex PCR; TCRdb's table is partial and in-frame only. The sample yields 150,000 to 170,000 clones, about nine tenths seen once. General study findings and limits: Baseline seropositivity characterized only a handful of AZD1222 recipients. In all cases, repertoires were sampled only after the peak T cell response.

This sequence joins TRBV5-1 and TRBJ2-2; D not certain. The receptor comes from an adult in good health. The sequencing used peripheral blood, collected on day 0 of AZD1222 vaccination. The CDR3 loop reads CASSLLPENTGELFF. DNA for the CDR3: TGCGCCAGCAGCTTGTTGCCTGAGAACACCGGGGAGCTGTTTTTT.